This TCR beta chain comes out of a study of T-cell memory formation after mild COVID-19. Looking at the study overall: Largely, TCR clusters stayed within a single donor.

With constant-segment primers, 5'RACE yielded cDNA libraries of TCR alpha and TCR beta that carried sample barcodes and UMIs. From the 5' RACE reads, TCRdb called clonotypes with MiXCR, one entry per CDR3 protein. Altogether roughly 600,000 distinct CDR3 sequences are present, approximately 18% being singletons, with the ten largest covering 12%. There are a few counts of this clonotype. V was clipped by 0 bases and J by 1 base, with 12 bases between them. Germline CDR1 and CDR2: LNHNV and YYDKDF (reference sequence). The CDR3 covers 16 residues. The receptor's source is an adult woman who had mild COVID-19 (a few samples of this study predate the infection). Cell type and time point are not known. The chain couples TRBV15 to TRBJ2-5; the D is unclear. The sequenced material came from PBMCs or a T cell subset sorted from them (not recorded which). In DNA, the CDR3 is TGTGCCACCAGCAGAGATCGGATGCGGAGCCAAGAGACCCAGTACTTC. It encodes CATSRDRMRSQETQYF. The full variable domain, in which reference TRBV15 and TRBJ2-5 provide the parts outside the CDR3, is DAMVIQNPRYQVTQFGKPVTLSCSQTLNHNVMYWYQQKSSQAPKLLFHYYDKDFNNEADTPDNFQSRRPNTSFCFLDIRSPGLGDTAMYLCATSRDRMRSQETQYFGPGTRLLVL.